Listed below are T cell receptor beta chains from one sample, sequenced in a study of blood T cells in healthy people across ages. TCRdb re-called the 5' RACE reads through MiXCR, storing one row per CDR3 protein. Seen here are about 800,000 distinct CDR3 sequences, more than 45% observed once, and the top ten hold approximately 20%. Sample: blood. The receptors were gathered from a man in his thirties or forties in good health. The CDR3 runs from the conserved cysteine through the conserved F or W. D genes are given only for firm matches. Clone size is not always given. Where it is, it says once, few, many or a class for expanded clones.

J: TRBJ2-1
V: TRBV20-1
D: -
size: once
CDR3: CSARDRLGHNEQFF
DNA: TGCAGTGCTAGGGACCGTCTCGGCCACAATGAGCAGTTCTTC

J: TRBJ2-1
V: TRBV29-1
D: TRBD2
size: few
CDR3: CSVEGGEAGREQFF
DNA: TGCAGCGTTGAGGGAGGGGAGGCGGGAAGGGAGCAGTTCTTC

J: TRBJ1-2
V: TRBV5-6
D: -
size: few
CDR3: CASSFPSYGYGYTF
DNA: TGTGCCAGCAGCTTCCCCAGCTACGGCTATGGCTACACCTTC

J: TRBJ2-1
V: TRBV5-1
D: TRBD2
size: -
CDR3: CASGGTTYNEQFF
DNA: TGCGCCAGCGGCGGGACTACATACAATGAGCAGTTCTTC

J: TRBJ2-4
V: TRBV20-1
D: TRBD1
size: -
CDR3: CSAQTRGLQNIQYF
DNA: TGCAGTGCCCAGACCAGGGGGCTACAAAACATTCAGTACTTC

J: TRBJ2-5
V: TRBV19
D: TRBD2
size: -
CDR3: CASSSLPRQPGLDIETQYF
DNA: TGTGCCAGTAGTTCTCTCCCCCGACAGCCGGGACTAGACATAGAGACCCAGTACTTC

J: TRBJ2-5
V: TRBV20-1
D: -
size: -
CDR3: CSARAYELRMETQYF
DNA: TGCAGTGCTAGGGCTTACGAGTTGAGGATGGAGACCCAGTACTTC

J: TRBJ2-7
V: TRBV11-2
D: -
size: few
CDR3: CASSSQGPGEQYF
DNA: TGTGCCAGCAGTTCTCAGGGTCCGGGCGAGCAGTACTTC

J: TRBJ1-3
V: TRBV14
D: -
size: -
CDR3: CASSRKVGTPVGNTIYF
DNA: TGTGCCAGCAGCCGAAAGGTTGGGACGCCTGTGGGAAACACCATATATTTT

J: TRBJ1-5
V: TRBV20-1
D: TRBD1
size: few
CDR3: CSANSGTGNLVSNQPQHF
DNA: TGCAGTGCTAACTCCGGGACAGGGAATCTTGTAAGCAATCAGCCCCAGCATTTT

J: TRBJ2-7
V: TRBV28
D: TRBD1
size: -
CDR3: CTSSWTGNFDEQYF
DNA: TGTACCAGCAGTTGGACAGGGAATTTCGACGAGCAGTACTTC

J: TRBJ2-1
V: TRBV12-3/TRBV12-4
D: TRBD1
size: few
CDR3: CASSLADRVKNNEQFF
DNA: TGTGCCAGCAGTCTCGCCGACAGGGTAAAGAACAATGAGCAGTTCTTC

J: TRBJ1-1
V: TRBV6-2/TRBV6-3
D: -
size: once
CDR3: CASSYSTGNLAEAFF
DNA: TGTGCCAGCAGTTACTCGACTGGGAATCTGGCTGAAGCTTTCTTT

J: TRBJ2-7
V: TRBV12-3/TRBV12-4
D: -
size: -
CDR3: CASSSLLTKQYF
DNA: TGTGCCAGCAGTTCCCTTCTAACTAAGCAGTACTTC

J: TRBJ1-6
V: TRBV4-3
D: -
size: -
CDR3: CASSQDRFDRGVRNSPLHF
DNA: TGCGCCAGCAGCCAAGATAGATTTGATAGGGGGGTTCGGAATTCACCCCTCCACTTT

J: TRBJ2-3
V: TRBV9
D: -
size: -
CDR3: CASSVGVSGSTDTQYF
DNA: TGTGCCAGCAGCGTAGGAGTTAGCGGAAGCACAGATACGCAGTATTTT

J: TRBJ2-1
V: TRBV25-1
D: -
size: -
CDR3: CASDGRGAYKEQFF
DNA: TGTGCCAGCGATGGCAGGGGGGCCTACAAGGAGCAGTTCTTC

J: TRBJ2-1
V: TRBV28
D: -
size: -
CDR3: CASSRGVKKQFF
DNA: TGTGCCAGCAGCCGGGGAGTGAAAAAGCAGTTCTTC